These 12 T cell receptor beta chains were all obtained from the same sample, sequenced in a study of hypomethylating agent response in myelodysplastic syndrome. The method was immunoSEQ multiplex PCR; TCRdb's version includes in-frame clones alone and lacks a portion of them. The sample records over 6,000 clones, approximately 80% being singletons. This material consisted of bone marrow, taken before or after starting hypomethylating agent treatment for myelodysplastic syndrome (not recorded which). The receptor set was obtained from a human donor with myelodysplastic syndrome.

This sequence joins TRBV6-1 and TRBJ1-4; D is ambiguous. CDR1 is MNHNS and CDR2 is SASEGT in the germline V gene. The V gene lost 6 bases and the J gene lost 5 bases, with 10 bases spanning the gap. The CDR3 is 13 amino acids. The DNA for the CDR3 is TGTGCCAGCAGGTCCGGGATAAATGAAAAACTGTTTTTT. Its protein product is CASRSGINEKLFF.

The V and J genes are TRBV19 and TRBJ2-2; 13 nucleotides align to TRBD2. Germline lookup yields CDR1 LNHDA and CDR2 SQIVND (reference sequence). The junction had 11 bases not matched to a gene; V was cut back by 6 bases and J by 4 bases. The CDR3 is 18 residues long. CDR3 sequence reads: CASSPPGLAGPLTGELFF. The CDR3 nucleotides read TGTGCCAGTAGCCCTCCGGGACTAGCGGGGCCGCTCACCGGGGAGCTGTTTTTT. The complete variable domain, with remaining parts taken from reference TRBV19 and TRBJ2-2, reads DGGITQSPKYLFRKEGQNVTLSCEQNLNHDAMYWYRQDPGQGLRLIYYSQIVNDFQKGDIAEGYSVSREKKESFPLTVTSAQKNPTAFYLCASSPPGLAGPLTGELFFGEGSRLTVL.

The rearrangement links TRBV7-2 to TRBJ1-2; D perhaps matches TRBD1 (5 bases). V was cut by 4 bases and J by 2 bases, with 14 bases left in between. The CDR3 runs 15 residues. Germline V gives CDR1 SGHTA, CDR2 FQGNSA. CDR3 DNA sequence: TGTGCCAGCAGCTCCCCGGGACGGCCGAACTATGGCTACACCTTC. Translation gives CASSSPGRPNYGYTF.

The chain is built from TRBV2 and TRBJ1-1; no definite D call. V was shortened by 8 bases and J by 0 bases, with 10 bases between the two germline ends. Germline-derived CDR1 and CDR2 are SNHLY and FYNNEI. The CDR3 totals 13 residues. The chain's CDR3 is CASREGMNTEAFF. Here the CDR3 DNA reads TGTGCCAGCCGAGAGGGAATGAACACTGAAGCTTTCTTT.

The CDR3 loop is CASSEAGGFWGGVTGELFF. CDR3 nucleotide sequence: TGTGCCAGCAGTGAAGCAGGCGGGTTCTGGGGGGGTGTCACCGGGGAGCTGTTTTTT. V gene TRBV6-1 combines with J gene TRBJ2-2; 7 bases match TRBD2. CDR3 length: 19 residues. Per germline, CDR1 MNHNS and CDR2 SASEGT. V was clipped by 0 bases and J by 4 bases; unmatched bases: 14.

The chain joins TRBV21-1 to TRBJ1-2; the D segment call TRBD1 is taken from the table without a DNA check. TRBV21-1 constitutes a pseudogene. There are 20 residues in the CDR3. The CDR3 loop is CASSKEEGASYPLSGYGYTF. In DNA, the CDR3 is TGTGCCAGCAGCAAAGAGGAGGGGGCGTCTTACCCTTTATCCGGATATGGCTACACCTTC.

J is TRBJ1-1 and V is TRBV23-1; D might be TRBD1 (5 bases). TRBV23-1 is an ORF for which the function is uncertain. Trimming cost V 6 bases and J 2 bases, with 16 bases left between them. This CDR3 has 15 amino acids. The CDR3 DNA sequence: TGCGCCAGCAGCCGAGAAAGGGGTAGAAACACTGAAGCTTTCTTT. This sequence encodes CASSRERGRNTEAFF.

The V call is TRBV19, the J call TRBJ1-2; D perhaps matches TRBD1 (6 bases). This CDR3 has 13 residues. Germline V CDR1 and CDR2: LNHDA, SQIVND (reference sequence). Trimming pared 5 bases from V and 8 bases from J, leaving 15 bases between. The CDR3: CASSYRESGGYTF. The CDR3 DNA reads TGTGCCAGTAGTTACAGGGAGTCGGGCGGCTACACCTTC.

The rearrangement links TRBV27 to TRBJ2-2; possible D gene TRBD1, 6 bases. Germline values: CDR1 MNHEY, CDR2 SMNVEV (reference sequence). This CDR3 has 14 residues. V shed 5 bases and J shed 7 bases, with 14 bases lying between them. CDR3 in amino acids: CASSLSGGVGELFF. The DNA for the CDR3 is TGTGCCAGCAGTCTGTCTGGGGGCGTCGGGGAGCTGTTTTTT.

The chain recombines TRBV21-1 with TRBJ2-1; the table's D call, TRBD1, was not checked against the DNA. TRBV21-1 is listed as a pseudogene. This CDR3 is built from 18 residues. CDR3 sequence (DNA): TGTGCCAGCAGCAAAGGGAGCCTTAAGCCGGGACAAAAGAATGAGCAGTTCTTC. It is translated as CASSKGSLKPGQKNEQFF.

V usage is TRBV5-8 and J usage is TRBJ1-5; D remains unclear. Germline values: CDR1 SGHTS, CDR2 YDEGEE. CDR3 length equals 15 residues. Trimming pared 4 bases from V and 5 bases from J, leaving 16 bases between. The DNA for the CDR3 is TGTGCCAGCAGCCGTGGTACGTGGGGTTATCAGCCCCAGCATTTT. It is translated as CASSRGTWGYQPQHF.

The chain combines TRBV5-6 with TRBJ1-5, with D uncertain. The V end lost 3 bases, the J end lost 7 bases, and 17 bases lay between the germline ends. Germline lookup yields CDR1 SGHDT and CDR2 YYEEEE. This CDR3 spans 15 amino acids. CDR3 loop: CASSSMGSGIQPQHF. CDR3 nucleotides: TGTGCCAGCAGCTCAATGGGTTCGGGGATCCAGCCCCAGCATTTT. Complete variable domain (other parts from reference TRBV5-6 and TRBJ1-5): DAGVTQSPTHLIKTRGQQVTLRCSPKSGHDTVSWYQQALGQGPQFIFQYYEEEERQRGNFPDRFSGHQFPNYSSELNVNALLLGDSALYLCASSSMGSGIQPQHFGDGTRLSIL.